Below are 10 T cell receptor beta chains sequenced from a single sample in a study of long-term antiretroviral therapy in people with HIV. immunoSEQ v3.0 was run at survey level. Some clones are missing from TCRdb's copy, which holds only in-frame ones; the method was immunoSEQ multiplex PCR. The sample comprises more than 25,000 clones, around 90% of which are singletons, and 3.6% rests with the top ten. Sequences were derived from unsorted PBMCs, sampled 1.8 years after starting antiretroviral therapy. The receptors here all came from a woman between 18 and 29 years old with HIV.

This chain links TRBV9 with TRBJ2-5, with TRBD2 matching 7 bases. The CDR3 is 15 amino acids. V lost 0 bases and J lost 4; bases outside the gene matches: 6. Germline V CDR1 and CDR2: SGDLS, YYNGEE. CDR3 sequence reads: CASSVGTGGAETQYF. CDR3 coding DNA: TGTGCCAGCAGCGTAGGTACGGGGGGAGCAGAGACCCAGTACTTC.

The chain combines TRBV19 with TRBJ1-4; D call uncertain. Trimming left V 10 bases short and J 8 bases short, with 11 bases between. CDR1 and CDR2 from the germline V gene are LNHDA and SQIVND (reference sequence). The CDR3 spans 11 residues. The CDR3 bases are TGTGCCACCGTACTTGGGGAAAAACTGTTTTTT. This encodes CATVLGEKLFF.

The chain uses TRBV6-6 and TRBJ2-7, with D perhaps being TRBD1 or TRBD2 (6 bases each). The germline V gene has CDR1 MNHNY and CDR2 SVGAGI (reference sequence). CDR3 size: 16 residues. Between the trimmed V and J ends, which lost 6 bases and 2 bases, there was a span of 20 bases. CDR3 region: CASSPQGSGVPYEQYF. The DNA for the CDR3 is TGTGCCAGCAGCCCACAGGGCTCGGGAGTACCCTACGAGCAGTACTTC.

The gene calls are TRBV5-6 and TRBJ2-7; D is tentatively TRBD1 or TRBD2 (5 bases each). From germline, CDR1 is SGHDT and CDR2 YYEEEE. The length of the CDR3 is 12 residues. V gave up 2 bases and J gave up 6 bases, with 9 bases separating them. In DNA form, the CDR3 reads TGTGCCAGCAGCTTCCCCGGGGCCGAGCAGTACTTC. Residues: CASSFPGAEQYF.

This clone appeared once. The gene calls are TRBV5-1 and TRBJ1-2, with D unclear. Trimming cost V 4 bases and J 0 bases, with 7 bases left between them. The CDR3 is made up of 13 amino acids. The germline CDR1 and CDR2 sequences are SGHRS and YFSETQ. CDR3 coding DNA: TGCGCCAGCAGCACCAGTACTAACTATGGCTACACCTTC. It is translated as CASSTSTNYGYTF.

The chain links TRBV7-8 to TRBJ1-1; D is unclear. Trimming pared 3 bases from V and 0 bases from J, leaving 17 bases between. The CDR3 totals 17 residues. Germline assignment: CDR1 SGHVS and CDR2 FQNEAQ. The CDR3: CASSFRTPGLMNTEAFF. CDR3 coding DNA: TGTGCCAGCAGCTTTAGGACTCCAGGTTTGATGAACACTGAAGCTTTCTTT. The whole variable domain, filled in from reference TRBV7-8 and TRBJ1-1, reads GAGVSQSPRYKVAKRGQDVALRCDPISGHVSLFWYQQALGQGPEFLTYFQNEAQLDKSGLPSDRFFAERPEGSVSTLKIQRTQQEDSAVYLCASSFRTPGLMNTEAFFGQGTRLTVV.

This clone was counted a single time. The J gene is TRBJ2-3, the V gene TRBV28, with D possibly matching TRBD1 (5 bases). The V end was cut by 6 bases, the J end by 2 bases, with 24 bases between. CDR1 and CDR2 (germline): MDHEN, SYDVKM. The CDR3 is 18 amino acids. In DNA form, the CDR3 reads TGTGCCAGCAGCATGCGTACGACCTGGAGACAGAACACAGATACGCAGTATTTT. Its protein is CASSMRTTWRQNTDTQYF.

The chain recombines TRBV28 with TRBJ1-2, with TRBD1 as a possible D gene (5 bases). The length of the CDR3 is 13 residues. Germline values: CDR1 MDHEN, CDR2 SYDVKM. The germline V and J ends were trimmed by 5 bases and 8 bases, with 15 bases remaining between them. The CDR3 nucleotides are TGTGCCAGCAGTGGGGGAGGAGGAGTAGGCTACACCTTC. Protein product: CASSGGGGVGYTF.

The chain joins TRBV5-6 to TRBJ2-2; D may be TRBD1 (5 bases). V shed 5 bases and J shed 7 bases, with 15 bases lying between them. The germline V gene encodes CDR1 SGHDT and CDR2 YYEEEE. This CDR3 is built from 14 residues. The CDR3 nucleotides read TGTGCCAGCAGGGTAGGGGTCGCGATCGGGGAGCTGTTTTTT. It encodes CASRVGVAIGELFF.

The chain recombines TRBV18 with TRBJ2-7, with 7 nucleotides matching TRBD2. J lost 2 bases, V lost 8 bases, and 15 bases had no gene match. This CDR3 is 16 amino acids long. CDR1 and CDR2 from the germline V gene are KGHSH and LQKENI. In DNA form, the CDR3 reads TGTGCCAGCCAACTAAGTGGGTCTAGCGGAGCCTACGAGCAGTACTTC. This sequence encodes CASQLSGSSGAYEQYF.